This T cell receptor beta chain comes out of a study of CD8 T cells in Susac syndrome. Study summary: Among the Susac syndrome patients sequenced, over five had active disease and fewer than 10 were in remission. Patients with Susac syndrome, at blood draw, were therapy-naive, on corticosteroids, or on intravenous immunoglobulin alone.

J gave up 7 bases and V 0 bases, and 6 bases lay outside the gene matches. CDR1 and CDR2 from the germline V gene are DFQATT and SNEGSKA (reference sequence). The CDR3 sequence is 13 residues long. In regard to this clonotype: No antigen is known for it.

With random hexamers, roughly 0.45 to 1 ug RNA was reverse transcribed. TCRdb called the immunoSEQ multiplex PCR reads again in MiXCR, with one record for every CDR3 protein. This table has about 150,000 distinct CDR3 sequences, about 95% appearing once. Study-level findings and limits: Expansion of clones was not seen in the CD4+ T cell repertoires of Susac syndrome.

This chain connects TRBV20-1 to TRBJ2-7, with 7 bases aligning to TRBD1. The receptor comes from a human donor with Susac syndrome. The sample consisted of CD4+ T cells from PBMCs. CDR3 in DNA: TGCAGTGCTAGAGAAAGGGGGCTGGGGGAGCAGTACTTC. It codes for CSARERGLGEQYF.